The next 3 T cell receptor beta chains were all read from a single sample in a study of beta chain features in type 1 diabetes. The authors reverse transcribed all of the isolated RNA, so sequencing captured expressed TCRB transcripts. Some clones are missing from TCRdb's copy, which holds only in-frame ones; the method was immunoSEQ multiplex PCR. The sample yields more than 350,000 clones, about an eighth seen once. The sample consisted of naive CD4+ T cells from blood. The receptors shown here come from a woman between 18 and 30 years old in good health.

The chain couples TRBV7-2 to TRBJ1-6; the D gene is possibly TRBD1 (6 bases). CDR1 is SGHTA and CDR2 is FQGNSA in the germline V gene. V was clipped by 4 bases and J by 10 bases, with 14 bases between them. CDR3 length: 14 residues. The CDR3 bases are TGTGCCAGCAGCTATTTTCGGGGGCTATCACCCCTCCACTTT. Its translation is CASSYFRGLSPLHF.

The gene calls are TRBV20-1 and TRBJ1-1; D is undetermined. Germline assignment: CDR1 DFQATT and CDR2 SNEGSKA (reference sequence). The CDR3 sequence is 10 residues long. V lost 7 bases and J 3 bases, leaving 6 bases between the germline ends. CDR3 bases: TGCAGTGGGGTTGACACTGAAGCTTTCTTT. Amino acids: CSGVDTEAFF.

This chain uses TRBV30 with TRBJ2-1, with 8 bases aligning to TRBD2. Trimming removed 2 bases from V and 4 bases from J; junction bases left unmatched: 16. Germline V gene lookup returns CDR1 GTSNPN and CDR2 SVGIG (reference sequence). This CDR3 contains 18 residues. CDR3 residues: CAWSPRGAGLAVYNEQFF. CDR3 nucleotide sequence: TGTGCCTGGAGTCCCCGGGGTGCCGGACTAGCTGTATACAATGAGCAGTTCTTC. The full variable domain, completed using reference TRBV30 and TRBJ2-1, is SQTIHQWPATLVQPVGSPLSLECTVEGTSNPNLYWYRQAAGRGLQLLFYSVGIGQISSEVPQNLSASRPQDRQFILSSKKLLLSDSGFYLCAWSPRGAGLAVYNEQFFGPGTRLTVL.